This T cell receptor (beta chain) was documented in a study of radiation and T cells in renal cell carcinoma. Study-level findings and limits: From baseline, blood top tumor clonotypes peaked at 2 weeks post-radiation.

Time point noted: blood 4 weeks post-SBRT, at nephrectomy. As for treatment: 15 Gy SBRT to primary tumor, nephrectomy 4 weeks later. Nephrectomy followed 15 Gy stereotactic body radiation by 4 weeks. Serial blood draws occurred at baseline and 2 and 4 weeks post-SBRT. Details on this clone: Its antigen remains unidentified.

Germline V gene sequence: CDR1 LNHNV, CDR2 YYDKDF (reference sequence). The CDR3 extends over 15 amino acids. V was clipped by 0 bases and J by 5 bases, with 13 bases between them. Produced via immunoSEQ multiplex PCR; TCRdb's table is partial and in-frame only. The sample carries about 150,000 clones, about 86% recorded once. The sequences come from blood, collected from a patient whose treatment included radiotherapy and nephrectomy. The V call is TRBV15, the J call TRBJ2-5; D is uncertain. This TCR was sampled from a woman between 45 and 65 years old with renal cell carcinoma. As DNA, the CDR3 is TGTGCCACCAGCAGAGATTTCCCGGTCCGGGAGACCCAGTACTTC. Translating gives CATSRDFPVRETQYF.